The rows below give T cell receptor beta chains drawn from one sample of a study of T cell responses to AZD1222 COVID-19 vaccine. Assay: immunoSEQ multiplex PCR; the TCRdb copy retains only in-frame clones and omits some. The repertoire consists of around 89,000 clones, with about 89% occurring once and the leading ten covering approximately 5%. Sample: peripheral blood, taken 28 days after the second AZD1222 dose. The receptors originated from an adult who received the AZD1222 COVID-19 vaccine. Both conserved end residues are part of each CDR3. The D gene is left open where the match is weak. Only some rows state a clone size, as once, few, many or a class for expanded clones.

J	V	D	size	CDR3	DNA
TRBJ1-3	TRBV3-1/TRBV3-2	.	.	CASSQGTTSGNTIYF	TGTGCCAGCAGCCAGGGGACAACCTCTGGAAACACCATATATTTT
TRBJ2-5	TRBV7-8	TRBD1	.	CASSLRLTGGREETQYF	TGTGCCAGCAGCTTAAGGCTTACAGGGGGCAGGGAAGAGACCCAGTACTTC
TRBJ2-1	TRBV6-2/TRBV6-3	TRBD2	.	CASSTTTSGGDSYNEQFF	TGTGCCAGCAGTACCACGACTAGCGGGGGGGACTCCTACAATGAGCAGTTCTTC
TRBJ2-7	TRBV9	.	.	CASSVDSVSYEQYF	TGTGCCAGCAGCGTCGACAGTGTCTCCTACGAGCAGTACTTC
TRBJ2-7	TRBV4-3	.	.	CASSQSGTAAYEQYF	TGCGCCAGCAGCCAGTCCGGGACGGCAGCCTACGAGCAGTACTTC
TRBJ2-7	TRBV12-5	.	.	CASGLPGLAYEQYF	TGTGCTAGTGGATTACCGGGACTCGCCTACGAGCAGTACTTC
TRBJ1-1	TRBV19	TRBD1	.	CASTWSQGRTTEAFF	TGTGCCAGTACTTGGTCACAGGGGCGGACCACTGAAGCTTTCTTT
TRBJ1-2	TRBV5-5	.	few	CASSKTTSSNYGYTF	TGTGCCAGCAGCAAAACGACGTCCTCTAACTATGGCTACACCTTC
TRBJ1-2	TRBV15	TRBD1	.	CATGKTGDDYGYTF	TGTGCCACCGGGAAAACAGGGGACGACTATGGCTACACCTTC
TRBJ2-7	TRBV7-9	.	.	CASSSDPFFYEQYF	TGTGCCAGCAGCTCTGACCCCTTCTTCTACGAGCAGTACTTC
TRBJ1-2	TRBV19	.	.	CASSIRGREAYGYTF	TGTGCCAGTAGTATCCGGGGGCGCGAGGCATATGGCTACACCTTC
TRBJ1-5	TRBV7-2	TRBD1	.	CASSLDRGRNQPQHF	TGTGCCAGCAGCTTAGATAGGGGGCGAAATCAGCCCCAGCATTTT
TRBJ2-7	TRBV7-9	.	.	CASSFLIYYEQYF	TGTGCCAGCAGCTTTCTGATTTACTACGAGCAGTACTTC
TRBJ2-1	TRBV6-2/TRBV6-3	TRBD1	.	CASSYSWTGANNEQFF	TGTGCCAGCAGTTACTCCTGGACAGGAGCGAACAATGAGCAGTTCTTC
TRBJ2-7	TRBV5-1	.	once	CASSSHISGEQYF	TGCGCCAGCAGCTCACACATATCGGGGGAGCAGTACTTC
TRBJ1-2	TRBV9	.	.	CASSVDPREHYGYTF	TGTGCCAGCAGCGTAGACCCCAGGGAACACTATGGCTACACCTTC
TRBJ1-5	TRBV19	.	.	CASMGPLNDQPQHF	TGTGCCAGTATGGGACCCCTAAACGATCAGCCCCAGCATTTT
TRBJ2-7	TRBV28	.	.	CASSLAGLGEQYF	TGTGCCAGCAGTTTAGCCGGCCTGGGGGAGCAGTACTTC
TRBJ1-2	TRBV9	.	.	CASSVGGSGYTF	TGTGCCAGCAGCGTAGGAGGGAGCGGCTACACCTTC
TRBJ1-2	TRBV3-1/TRBV3-2	TRBD1	.	CASSDRDRYGYTF	TGTGCCAGTTCGGACAGGGACCGTTATGGCTACACCTTC
TRBJ1-2	TRBV19	.	.	CASRLGGDYGYTF	TGTGCCAGCCGCCTCGGGGGAGACTATGGCTACACCTTC
TRBJ1-2	TRBV2	.	once	CASSTGPYGYTF	TGTGCCAGCAGTACAGGACCCTATGGCTACACCTTC
TRBJ1-1	TRBV11-3	.	.	CASSYGQMNTEAFF	TGTGCCAGCAGCTACGGACAGATGAACACTGAAGCTTTCTTT
TRBJ2-5	TRBV6-6	.	.	CASSYGREETQYF	TGTGCCAGCAGTTACGGTAGGGAAGAGACCCAGTACTTC
TRBJ1-1	TRBV22-1	.	.	CPGSTPGQRDTEAFF	TGTCCTGGGAGCACGCCGGGACAGAGAGACACTGAAGCTTTCTTT
TRBJ1-5	TRBV30	.	.	CAWSGGLYQPQHF	TGTGCCTGGAGTGGGGGGCTTTATCAGCCCCAGCATTTT
TRBJ1-2	TRBV4-1	.	.	CASSPSREVGYGYTF	TGCGCCAGCAGCCCCAGCCGGGAGGTCGGCTATGGCTACACCTTC
TRBJ2-5	TRBV9	TRBD1	.	CASSGGQGVQETQYF	TGTGCCAGCAGCGGTGGACAGGGCGTACAAGAGACCCAGTACTTC
TRBJ1-6	TRBV2	.	.	CASRRGKGSYNSPLHF	TGTGCCAGCAGAAGGGGTAAAGGCTCCTATAATTCACCCCTCCACTTT
TRBJ1-1	TRBV18	.	.	CASSPARQLNTEAFF	TGTGCCAGCTCCCCAGCACGCCAACTGAACACTGAAGCTTTCTTT
TRBJ1-1	TRBV10-2	.	.	CASRGTEAFF	TGCGCCAGCAGGGGAACTGAAGCTTTCTTT
TRBJ1-5	TRBV7-9	.	once	CASRGGHSTDANQPQHF	TGTGCCAGCAGAGGTGGACACTCAACCGACGCCAATCAGCCCCAGCATTTT
TRBJ2-7	TRBV4-3	TRBD2	.	CASSRGRGEQYF	TGCGCCAGCAGCCGAGGGCGGGGGGAGCAGTACTTC